This T cell receptor (beta chain) was sequenced for a study of T cell changes during pregnancy in multiple sclerosis. Sequencing used immunoSEQ multiplex PCR; TCRdb keeps in-frame clones, though not all of them. The top ten clones hold 0.85% to 0.9% of a sample with roughly 60,000 clones, roughly nine tenths of them seen once. CDR1 and CDR2 (germline): SGHDT, YYEEEE. CDR3 length: 15 residues. V lost 4 bases to trimming and J lost 7 bases; unmatched junction nucleotides: 6. Specimen: peripheral blood, collected before pregnancy. This chain connects TRBV5-6 to TRBJ1-4; TRBD1 aligns across 11 bases. The clonotype was recovered from a female donor with multiple sclerosis, enrolled in a pregnancy study. This CDR3 reads CASSQGQGALEKLFF. For the CDR3, the DNA is TGTGCCAGCAGCCAAGGACAGGGGGCGCTTGAAAAACTGTTTTTT. The whole variable domain, remainder taken from reference TRBV5-6 and TRBJ1-4, is DAGVTQSPTHLIKTRGQQVTLRCSPKSGHDTVSWYQQALGQGPQFIFQYYEEEERQRGNFPDRFSGHQFPNYSSELNVNALLLGDSALYLCASSQGQGALEKLFFGSGTQLSVL.